The 6 T cell receptor beta chains below come from one sample, sequenced in a study of T cell repertoires in cytomegalovirus infection. One entry per CDR3 protein, called by TCRdb with MiXCR from the reads. Of some 300,000 distinct CDR3 sequences detected, roughly a tenth appear once; the ten largest clones hold around 2.6%. Source material: PBMCs. These receptors originate from a human donor in good health (CMV status not recorded). Some clones in this sample may be carry-over from other donors' samples.

There are many counts of this clonotype. This chain joins TRBV2 and TRBJ1-2, with unresolved D. Trimming stripped 3 bases from V and 4 bases from J, with 9 bases between. The CDR3 sequence is 13 residues long. Germline CDR1 and CDR2: SNHLY and FYNNEI. CDR3 region: CASSDDAVYGYTF. The CDR3 DNA reads as TGTGCCAGCAGTGACGATGCAGTCTATGGCTACACCTTC.

This clonotype was recorded a few times. The J gene is TRBJ2-3, the V gene TRBV20-1; 8 bases line up with TRBD1. This CDR3 is 12 amino acids long. J lost 5 bases, V lost 4 bases, and 2 bases had no gene match. CDR1 is DFQATT, CDR2 SNEGSKA, per germline (reference sequence). The CDR3 region is CSAIQGGDTQYF. In nucleotides, the CDR3 is TGCAGTGCTATACAGGGGGGAGATACGCAGTATTTT.

This clonotype was seen only a few times. The chain carries TRBV6-4 and TRBJ2-7; D possibly uses TRBD1 or TRBD2 (5 bases each). Germline CDR1 and CDR2: MRHNA and SNTAGT. Trimming cost V 3 bases and J 0 bases, with 15 bases left between them. This CDR3 is 16 amino acids long. This CDR3 is CASSEGHSGGSYEQYV. For the CDR3, the DNA is TGTGCCAGCAGTGAGGGGCACTCTGGGGGCTCCTACGAGCAGTACGTC.

At least ten counts were recorded for this clonotype. The V gene is TRBV12-3 or TRBV12-4, the J gene TRBJ1-1; no definite D call. The CDR3 is 16 residues long. The V and J ends lost 2 bases and 3 bases respectively, with 16 bases between them. The CDR3 region is CASSLPHIFRHTEAFF. The CDR3 bases are TGTGCCAGCAGTTTACCTCATATTTTCCGGCACACTGAAGCTTTCTTT.

Many counts were recorded for this clonotype. The genes are TRBV7-8 and TRBJ2-5; 11 nucleotides align to TRBD1. Germline CDR1 and CDR2: SGHVS and FQNEAQ. Trimming cost V 2 bases and J 2 bases; bases outside gene matches: 7. The CDR3 sequence is 17 residues long. The DNA of the CDR3 is TGTGCCAGCAGCTTAATAAGAGGGACAGGGGGGCAAGAGACCCAGTACTTC. Protein product: CASSLIRGTGGQETQYF.

This clonotype was recorded at least ten times. V is TRBV12-3 or TRBV12-4 and J is TRBJ1-2; D is unresolved. This CDR3 contains 13 residues. With 6 bases removed from V and 2 bases from J, the gap between germline ends came to 10 bases. Here the CDR3 reads CASSLSNNYGYTF. In DNA form, the CDR3 reads TGTGCCAGCAGCCTTTCTAACAACTATGGCTACACCTTC.